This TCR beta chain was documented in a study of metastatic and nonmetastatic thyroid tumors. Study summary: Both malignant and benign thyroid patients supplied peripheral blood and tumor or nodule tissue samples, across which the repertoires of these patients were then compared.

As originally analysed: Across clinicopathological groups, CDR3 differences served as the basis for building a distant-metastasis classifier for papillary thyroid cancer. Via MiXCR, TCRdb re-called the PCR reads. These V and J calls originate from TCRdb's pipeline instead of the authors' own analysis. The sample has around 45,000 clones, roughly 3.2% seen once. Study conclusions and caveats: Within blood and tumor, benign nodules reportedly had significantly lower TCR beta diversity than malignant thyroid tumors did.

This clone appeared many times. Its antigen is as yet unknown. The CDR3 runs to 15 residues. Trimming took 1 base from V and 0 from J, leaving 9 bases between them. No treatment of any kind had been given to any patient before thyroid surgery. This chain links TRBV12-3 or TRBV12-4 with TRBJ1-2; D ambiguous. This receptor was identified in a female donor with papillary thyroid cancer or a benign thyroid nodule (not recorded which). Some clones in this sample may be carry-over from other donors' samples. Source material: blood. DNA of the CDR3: TGTGCCAGCAGTTTAGTTGGGAAAACTAACTATGGCTACACCTTC. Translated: CASSLVGKTNYGYTF.